This entry is about one T cell receptor (beta chain). Its antigen is undetermined. Additional DNA sequences in this sample encode the identical CDR3. Assay: immunoSEQ multiplex PCR; the TCRdb copy retains only in-frame clones and omits some. The sample lists 550,000 to 750,000 clones, about 91% seen once, with 24% in the top ten. Looked up from germline, CDR1 is MNHNY and CDR2 is SVGAGI (reference sequence). The CDR3 is 11 residues long. Unmatched junction bases numbered 1, after V lost 7 bases and J lost 5 bases. This sample is drawn from a study of shared clonotypes between healthy human individuals. The study, taken as a whole, reports: Limitation of the genetic and exposure-history diversity represented came from the few donors. In contrast to clonotypes shared by all four donors, non-shared clonotypes had lower generation probabilities.

The naive CD8 fraction comprised CD45RO-negative cells positively selected for CCR7 and excluded terminally differentiated effector memory CD45RA+ cells. The study drew its donors from healthy HIV-negative adults without recent acute infections or vaccinations. This chain links TRBV6-6 with TRBJ2-7, with 8 positions matching TRBD1. Sequencing was performed on naive CD8+ T cells sorted from blood. The sequence derives from a man aged 25 to 45 in good health. CDR3 coding DNA: TGTGCCAGCACAGGGGGCCACGAGCAGTACTTC. Translated: CASTGGHEQYF.